Listed below are T cell receptor beta chains from one sample, sequenced in a study of cytomegalovirus exposure and HLA in healthy donors. Only in-frame clones appear in the TCRdb table, and some are missing; sequencing was by immunoSEQ multiplex PCR. The sample holds tens of thousands of clones; roughly 90% are singletons and the top ten take about 1%. Sequencing used PBMCs. The receptors derive from a man younger than 30 in good health and CMV-seronegative. The CDR3 runs from the conserved cysteine through the conserved F or W. D genes are given only for firm matches. Some rows mark clone size as missing; the rest say once, few, many or name a class of expanded clone.

D,J,size,V,DNA,CDR3
TRBD2,TRBJ2-1,-,TRBV14,TGTGCCAGCAGCCAAGGACTAGCGGGCCAGAGCTCCTACAATGAGCAGTTCTTC,CASSQGLAGQSSYNEQFF
-,TRBJ2-5,-,TRBV6-5,TGTGCCAGCAGTTCAGCGGTACAAAAAGAGACCCAGTACTTC,CASSSAVQKETQYF
-,TRBJ2-7,-,TRBV29-1,TGCAGCGTTGTTGGGGGCGTGAGTGCCGAGCAGTACTTC,CSVVGGVSAEQYF
TRBD1,TRBJ2-2,-,TRBV13,TGTGCCAGCAGCCTCCTGACAGGGCCCGCACGGCTGTTTTTT,CASSLLTGPARLFF
TRBD2,TRBJ2-2,-,TRBV7-9,TGTGCCAGCAGACCTAGCGGGGTACTCGCCGGGGAGCTGTTTTTT,CASRPSGVLAGELFF
-,TRBJ2-3,few,TRBV2,TGTGCCAGCAGTTGGTCCTCGGGCACAGATACGCAGTATTTT,CASSWSSGTDTQYF
TRBD2,TRBJ2-1,-,TRBV28,TGTGCCAGCAGCCCCCTTAGCGGGAGATTGACCAATGAGCAGTTCTTC,CASSPLSGRLTNEQFF
-,TRBJ2-7,-,TRBV7-8,TGTGCCAGCAGCCCCCGGACAGTCTACGAACAGTACTTC,CASSPRTVYEQYF
-,TRBJ1-2,-,TRBV30,TGTGCCTGGAGAACGTCAGGGTATGGCTACACCTTC,CAWRTSGYGYTF
-,TRBJ1-2,-,TRBV10-3,TGTGCCATCAGTGAACGGGGGGAAGGCTACACCTTC,CAISERGEGYTF
TRBD1,TRBJ2-7,-,TRBV11-2,TGTGCCAGCAGGCGGACAGGGGACTCCTACGAGCAGTACTTC,CASRRTGDSYEQYF
TRBD1,TRBJ2-3,-,TRBV27,TGTGCCAGCAGTTCCGGGACAGGGGTAAATACGCAGTATTTT,CASSSGTGVNTQYF
-,TRBJ1-2,-,TRBV19,TGTGCCAGTAGTAGCTTAGGGGCTGGCTACACCTTC,CASSSLGAGYTF
-,TRBJ2-5,-,TRBV29-1,TGCAGCGTTGTACCGGGACTGGTGGGGGAGACCCAGTACTTC,CSVVPGLVGETQYF
-,TRBJ2-1,-,TRBV5-1,TGCGCCAGCAGCTTGGTCCCCCCCGGGAGCTCCTACAATGAGCAGTTCTTC,CASSLVPPGSSYNEQFF
TRBD2,TRBJ2-7,-,TRBV13,TGTGCCAGCAGCCCGGGGGGGCGCGAGCAGTACTTC,CASSPGGREQYF
-,TRBJ2-7,-,TRBV19,TGTGCCAGTAGTATCTCTCCCTTTACCTACGAGCAGTACTTC,CASSISPFTYEQYF
TRBD2,TRBJ2-3,-,TRBV4-1,TGCGCCAGCAGCCAAGGATTGAGTAGCGGGCGAGTGGATACGCAGTATTTT,CASSQGLSSGRVDTQYF
-,TRBJ2-1,-,TRBV29-1,TGCAGCGTTGCTGCGGGGTTGCTGCCGTCATACAATGAGCAGTTCTTC,CSVAAGLLPSYNEQFF
-,TRBJ1-4,-,TRBV5-6,TGTGCCAGCAGCTTCGCAGGGATGCTAGGGATATCAGAAAAACTGTTTTTT,CASSFAGMLGISEKLFF
TRBD1,TRBJ2-1,-,TRBV5-6,TGTGCCAGCAGCTTCCGGACAGGGGGCTACAATGAGCAGTTCTTC,CASSFRTGGYNEQFF
-,TRBJ1-2,-,TRBV7-2,TGTGCCAGCAGCTCGTCGAACTATGGCTACACCTTC,CASSSSNYGYTF
-,TRBJ2-7,-,TRBV7-2,TGTGCCAGCAGCTTATTTATCTTAGGCGGGATTCAGTCCTACGAGCAGTACTTC,CASSLFILGGIQSYEQYF
TRBD1,TRBJ1-2,-,TRBV19,TGTGCCAGTTTCGGACAGGGCTTGGGCCAGGTCTACTATGGCTACACCTTC,CASFGQGLGQVYYGYTF
TRBD2,TRBJ2-5,-,TRBV7-2,TGTGCCAGCAGCTCCCAGGGAAACGGGGGGGAGACCCAGTACTTC,CASSSQGNGGETQYF
-,TRBJ1-5,-,TRBV19,TGTGCCAGTAGGGACAGTCTCAGCAATCAGCCCCAGCATTTT,CASRDSLSNQPQHF
-,TRBJ2-5,-,TRBV18,TGTGCCAGCTCACCAATATACAGTTCAAGGACCCAGTACTTC,CASSPIYSSRTQYF
TRBD1,TRBJ2-5,-,TRBV27,TGTGCCAGCAGTGCGACAGGGGGTGGGGAGACCCAGTACTTC,CASSATGGGETQYF
-,TRBJ1-5,-,TRBV19,TGTGCCAGTACCGTAAAGGTTGGGCCGCTAAGGTTAACTGATCAGCCCCAGCATTTT,CASTVKVGPLRLTDQPQHF
TRBD2,TRBJ2-1,once,TRBV28,TGTGCCAGCAGTCAAAGGACTAGCGGGAGCAGGGCTTACTCCTACAATGAGCAGTTCTTC,CASSQRTSGSRAYSYNEQFF
TRBD2,TRBJ2-1,-,TRBV6-1,TGTGCCAGCAGTGAAGCGCCTGATAGCGGGAAGCAGTTCTTC,CASSEAPDSGKQFF
TRBD1,TRBJ2-7,-,TRBV5-1,TGCGCCAGCAGCCCCGTAGGCCCGGGACAGGGGGCCTACGAGCAGTACTTC,CASSPVGPGQGAYEQYF
TRBD1,TRBJ2-7,-,TRBV9,TGTGCCAGCAGCCCCCGGGACAGGGGCCTCGAGCAGTACTTC,CASSPRDRGLEQYF